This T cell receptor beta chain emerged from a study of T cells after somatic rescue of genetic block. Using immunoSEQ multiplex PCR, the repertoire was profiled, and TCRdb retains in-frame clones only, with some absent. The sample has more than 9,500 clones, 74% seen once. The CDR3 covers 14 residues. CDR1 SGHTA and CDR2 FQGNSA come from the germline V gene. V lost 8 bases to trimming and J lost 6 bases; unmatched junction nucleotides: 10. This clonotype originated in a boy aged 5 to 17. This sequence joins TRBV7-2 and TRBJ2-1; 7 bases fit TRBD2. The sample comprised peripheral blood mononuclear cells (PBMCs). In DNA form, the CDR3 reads TGTGCCAGCGGACCTAGCGGCCTAGGCAATGAGCAGTTCTTC. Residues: CASGPSGLGNEQFF.